The clone carrying this TCR beta chain was seen at least ten times. What it binds is not known. This record belongs to a study of neurological immune-mediated disorders. Broader study findings: Because no CDR3 amino acid sequences were shared across subjects by expanded clones, private repertoires were suggested in all groups. HTLV-1-associated myelopathy displayed the greatest TCR clonal expansion, and multiple sclerosis exhibited the smallest, lower than that of healthy controls.

A 10-nucleotide random UMI tagged transcripts in template-switch 5'RACE cDNA synthesis. Every sequencing run generated over 160 million TCR-beta sequences from 15-18 subjects. TCRdb itself ran the 5' RACE reads through MiXCR, one entry per CDR3 protein. The table includes 20,000 to 30,000 distinct CDR3 sequences, roughly 6.3% detected once. The CDR3 contains 12 residues. Germline CDR1 is DFQATT and CDR2 is SNEGSKA (reference sequence). Trimming pared 4 bases from V and 1 base from J, leaving 7 bases between. The sequence came from a woman aged 40 to 55 in good health. The V gene is TRBV20-1, the J gene TRBJ1-2; D might be TRBD1 (5 bases). Sequencing was carried out using PBMCs. CDR3 amino acids: CSATGLNYGYTF. As DNA, the CDR3 is TGCAGTGCTACGGGGCTTAACTATGGCTACACCTTC.